This TCR beta chain is from a study of OX40 agonist ivuxolimab in advanced cancers. Study-wide background: Three individuals attained partial responses, comprising one hepatocellular carcinoma case and two cutaneous melanoma cases.

CDR1 is SGHRS and CDR2 is YFSETQ in the germline V gene. The CDR3 covers 16 residues. The V gene end was trimmed by 4 bases and the J gene end by 1 base; junction bases not matched to a gene: 3. No patient had autoimmune disease or received systemic immunosuppression. Blood draws occurred at baseline, cycle 4 day 1, and cycle 7 day 1. The method was immunoSEQ multiplex PCR; TCRdb's version includes in-frame clones alone and lacks a portion of them. The sample records tens of thousands of clones, about 86% being singletons. The chain links TRBV5-1 to TRBJ2-5, with TRBD2 identical over 14 bases. The clonotype originates from an adult with an advanced solid tumor such as melanoma, head and neck, liver or kidney cancer. The sequencing used CD4+ or CD8+ T cells sorted from blood, collected in a trial of the OX40 agonist ivuxolimab. For the CDR3, the DNA is TGCGCCAGCAGCGCGGGACTAGCGGGGGCCCAAGAGACCCAGTACTTC. Protein sequence: CASSAGLAGAQETQYF.